One and the same sample provided the 9 T cell receptor beta chains below, sequenced in a study of shared clonotypes between healthy human individuals. Libraries were prepared by immunoSEQ multiplex PCR; TCRdb keeps only in-frame clonotypes and omits some of them. The table lists about 1 million clones, around four fifths of them singletons. Source material: memory CD4+ T cells sorted from blood. The subset: CD45RA-negative fraction. Every receptor here comes from a man younger than 30 in good health.

This clone was seen only a few times. The chain joins TRBV5-1 to TRBJ1-1, with 8 bases fitting TRBD1. The CDR3 contains 14 residues. The trim removed 0 bases at V and 6 bases at J, leaving 4 bases unmatched. Per the germline V gene, CDR1 is SGHRS and CDR2 is YFSETQ. The CDR3 region is CASSLAGGSAEAFF. CDR3 DNA: TGCGCCAGCAGCTTGGCAGGGGGCAGCGCTGAAGCTTTCTTT.

This chain joins TRBV5-1 and TRBJ2-1, with 11 bases lining up with TRBD2. Germline assignment: CDR1 SGHRS and CDR2 YFSETQ. The CDR3 sequence is 18 residues long. The V and J ends lost 3 bases and 0 bases, in that order; junction bases with no gene match: 8. Written as DNA, the CDR3 is TGCGCCAGCAGCTCCACAAGTAGCGGGAGGGCCTCCTACAATGAGCAGTTCTTC. It is translated as CASSSTSSGRASYNEQFF.

This chain joins TRBV19 and TRBJ2-3; D uncertain. From germline, CDR1 is LNHDA and CDR2 SQIVND (reference sequence). The CDR3 is 11 amino acids. Trimming stripped 3 bases from V and 4 bases from J, with 2 bases between. Here the CDR3 reads CASSISDTQYF. DNA of the CDR3: TGTGCCAGTAGTATTTCAGATACGCAGTATTTT.

V and J are TRBV25-1 and TRBJ1-1; perhaps TRBD1 as D (5 bases). This CDR3 is built from 15 residues. The germline V gene encodes CDR1 MGHDK and CDR2 SYGVNS. The V end was cut by 1 base, the J end by 6 bases, with 15 bases between. CDR3 sequence (DNA): TGTGCCAGCAGTGAATGGGCCCTGGGGGTACCTGAAGCTTTCTTT. Translating it yields CASSEWALGVPEAFF. The variable domain in full, completed from reference TRBV25-1 and TRBJ1-1, reads EADIYQTPRYLVIGTGKKITLECSQTMGHDKMYWYQQDPGMELHLIHYSYGVNSTEKGDLSSESTVSRIRTEHFPLTLESARPSHTSQYLCASSEWALGVPEAFFGQGTRLTVV.

V and J are TRBV4-1 and TRBJ1-3, with a tentative D call TRBD1 (6 bases). Germline V CDR1 and CDR2: MGHRA, YSYEKL. The V gene lost 0 bases and the J gene lost 3 bases, with 12 bases spanning the gap. The CDR3 totals 16 residues. CDR3 sequence (DNA): TGCGCCAGCAGCCAAGAGACCGGACAGCTTGGAAACACCATATATTTT. Its translation is CASSQETGQLGNTIYF.

In the case of this clone: The junction shows a germline mismatch at one end, possibly a read error. The chain recombines TRBV7-9 with TRBJ2-2, with 7 bases matching TRBD1. This CDR3 comprises 16 residues. CDR1 is SEHNR, CDR2 FQNEAQ, per germline (reference sequence). The CDR3 sequence: CASSLAERQGPGKLFF. Written as DNA, the CDR3 is TGTGCCAGCAGCTTAGCCGAAAGACAGGGCCCCGGGAAGCTGTTTTTT. Combining the CDR3 with reference TRBV7-9 and TRBJ2-2 gives the whole variable domain DTGVSQNPRHKITKRGQNVTFRCDPISEHNRLYWYRQTLGQGPEFLTYFQNEAQLEKSRLLSDRFSAERPKGSFSTLEIQRTEQGDSAMYLCASSLAERQGPGKLFFGEGSRLTVL.

The gene calls are TRBV2 and TRBJ1-2; TRBD1 might be the D (6 bases). There are 14 residues in the CDR3. V lost 5 bases, J lost 2 bases, and 12 bases lay in between. The germline V gene has CDR1 SNHLY and CDR2 FYNNEI. In nucleotides, the CDR3 is TGTGCCAGCAGTTGGACAGCGACAAACTATGGCTACACCTTC. Translated, it gives CASSWTATNYGYTF.

This chain connects TRBV28 to TRBJ1-6; a weak D match, TRBD1 (6 bases). V was trimmed by 10 bases and J by 0 bases, leaving 19 bases between them. This CDR3 contains 17 residues. The germline gives CDR1 MDHEN, CDR2 SYDVKM. Here the CDR3 reads CATRPGGGRSYNSPLHF. CDR3 nucleotide sequence: TGTGCCACCCGACCGGGAGGGGGACGCTCCTATAATTCACCCCTCCACTTT.

J is TRBJ1-3 and V is TRBV2; D unresolved. Germline V CDR1 and CDR2: SNHLY, FYNNEI. CDR3 length: 15 amino acids. Trimming left V 4 bases short and J 2 bases short, with 12 bases between. The CDR3 region has the DNA TGTGCCAGCAGTGGGAGCCGGTCGACTGGAAACACCATATATTTT. Translated, it gives CASSGSRSTGNTIYF. The variable domain in full, with the rest retrieved from reference TRBV2 and TRBJ1-3, is EPEVTQTPSHQVTQMGQEVILRCVPISNHLYFYWYRQILGQKVEFLVSFYNNEISEKSEIFDDQFSVERPDGSNFTLKIRSTKLEDSAMYFCASSGSRSTGNTIYFGEGSWLTVV.